The present TCR beta chain was sequenced within a study of blood T cell repertoires in COVID-19. The wider study: Italy, Spain and the United States were the sources of the convalescent and acute COVID-19 samples.

Method: immunoSEQ multiplex PCR; TCRdb's copy keeps in-frame clones and lacks some. Altogether 150,000 to 200,000 clones are present, roughly nine tenths being singletons, with the ten largest covering approximately 9.9%. Per the germline V gene, CDR1 is LGHNA and CDR2 is YNFKEQ. Trimming removed 4 bases from V and 1 base from J; junction bases left unmatched: 8. The CDR3 extends over 16 amino acids. Patients from Seattle were sampled longitudinally, starting during active infection. The V and J genes are TRBV4-2 and TRBJ2-7; 9 nucleotides agree with TRBD1. Input material: peripheral blood. The sequence derives from a woman aged 60-75 years with COVID-19, enrolled during active disease. This CDR3 is CASSRLLGQGSYEQYF. The CDR3 nucleotides are TGTGCCAGCAGCCGCCTTTTAGGACAGGGGTCCTACGAGCAGTACTTC.